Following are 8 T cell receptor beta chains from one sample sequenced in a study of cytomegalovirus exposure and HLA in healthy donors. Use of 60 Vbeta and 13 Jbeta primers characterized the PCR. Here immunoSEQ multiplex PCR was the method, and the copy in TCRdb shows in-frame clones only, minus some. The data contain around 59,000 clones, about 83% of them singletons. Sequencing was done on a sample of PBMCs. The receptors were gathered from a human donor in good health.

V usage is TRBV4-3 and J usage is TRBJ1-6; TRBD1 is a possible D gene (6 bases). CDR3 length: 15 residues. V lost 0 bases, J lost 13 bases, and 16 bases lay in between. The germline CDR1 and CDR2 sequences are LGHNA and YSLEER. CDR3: CASSQEGGGFGPLHF. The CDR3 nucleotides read TGCGCCAGCAGCCAAGAAGGGGGTGGTTTCGGTCCCCTCCACTTT.

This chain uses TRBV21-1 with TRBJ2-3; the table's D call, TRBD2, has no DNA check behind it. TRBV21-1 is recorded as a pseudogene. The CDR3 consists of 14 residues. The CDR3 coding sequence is TGTGCCAGCAACTCCGACTCTAGCACAGATACGCAGTATTTT. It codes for CASNSDSSTDTQYF.

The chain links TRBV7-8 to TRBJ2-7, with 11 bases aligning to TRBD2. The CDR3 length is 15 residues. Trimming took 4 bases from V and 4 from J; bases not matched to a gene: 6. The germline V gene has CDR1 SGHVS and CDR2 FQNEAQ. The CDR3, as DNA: TGTGCCAGCAGCTCGATCGGGACTAGCGGTTACGAGCAGTACTTC. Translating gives CASSSIGTSGYEQYF.

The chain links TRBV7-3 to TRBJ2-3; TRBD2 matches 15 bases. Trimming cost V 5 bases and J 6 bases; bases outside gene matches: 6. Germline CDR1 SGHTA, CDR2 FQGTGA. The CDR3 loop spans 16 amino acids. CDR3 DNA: TGTGCCAGCAGCCCCCAGGGACTAGCGGGAGGTGATACGCAGTATTTT. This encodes CASSPQGLAGGDTQYF.

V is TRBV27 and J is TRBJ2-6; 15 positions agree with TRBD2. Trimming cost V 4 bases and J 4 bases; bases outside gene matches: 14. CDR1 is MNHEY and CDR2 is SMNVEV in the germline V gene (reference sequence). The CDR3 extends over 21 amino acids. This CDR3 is CASSYTGLAGGRSSGANVLTF. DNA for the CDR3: TGTGCCAGCAGTTACACAGGACTAGCGGGGGGGAGGTCGTCCGGGGCCAACGTCCTGACTTTC.

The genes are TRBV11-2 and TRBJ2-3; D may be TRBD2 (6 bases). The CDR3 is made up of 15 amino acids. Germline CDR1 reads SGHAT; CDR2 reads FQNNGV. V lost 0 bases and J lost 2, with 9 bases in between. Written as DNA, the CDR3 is TGTGCCAGCAGCTTAGAGGGACTCTACACAGATACGCAGTATTTT. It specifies CASSLEGLYTDTQYF.

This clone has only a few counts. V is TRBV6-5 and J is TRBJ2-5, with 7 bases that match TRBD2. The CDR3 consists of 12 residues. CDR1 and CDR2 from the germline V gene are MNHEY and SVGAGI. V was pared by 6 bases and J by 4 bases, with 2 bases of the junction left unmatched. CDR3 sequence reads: CASRAGLETQYF. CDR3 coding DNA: TGTGCCAGCAGAGCGGGATTAGAGACCCAGTACTTC.

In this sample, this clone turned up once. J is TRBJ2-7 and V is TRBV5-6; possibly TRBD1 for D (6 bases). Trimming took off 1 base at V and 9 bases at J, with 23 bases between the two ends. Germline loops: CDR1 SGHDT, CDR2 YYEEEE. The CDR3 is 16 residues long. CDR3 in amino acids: CASSLWTEVRFRMQYF. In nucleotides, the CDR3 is TGTGCCAGCAGCTTGTGGACAGAGGTTAGGTTTAGAATGCAGTACTTC.